These 22 T cell receptor beta chains were sequenced from one sample in a study of shared clonotypes between healthy human individuals. Sequencing used immunoSEQ multiplex PCR; TCRdb keeps in-frame clones, though not all of them. Of about 470,000 clones listed, about 76% are singletons. Sample: PBMCs. The origin of the receptors is a woman in her thirties or forties in good health. Some clones in this sample may be carry-over from other donors' samples.

The chain recombines TRBV2 with TRBJ1-1, with D possibly matching TRBD1 (5 bases). The CDR3 has 15 amino acids. Germline-derived CDR1 and CDR2 are SNHLY and FYNNEI. Trimming shortened V by 4 bases and J by 0 bases, and 12 bases separated the two germline ends. The CDR3 region is CASSARTNMNTEAFF. DNA for the CDR3: TGTGCCAGCAGTGCAAGGACAAACATGAACACTGAAGCTTTCTTT.

The rearrangement uses TRBV4-3 and TRBJ2-5; D is tentatively TRBD1 or TRBD2 (5 bases each). The germline CDR1 and CDR2 sequences are LGHNA and YSLEER. The V gene lost 4 bases and the J gene lost 3 bases, with 15 bases spanning the gap. This CDR3 is 15 amino acids long. CDR3 residues: CASSPKGTTKETQYF. The CDR3 nucleotides are TGCGCCAGCAGCCCCAAGGGGACGACTAAAGAGACCCAGTACTTC.

The chain carries TRBV9 and TRBJ1-2; possible D gene TRBD1, 5 bases. This CDR3 contains 16 residues. Germline CDR1 is SGDLS and CDR2 is YYNGEE. V was cut by 0 bases and J by 1 base, with 13 bases left in between. Here the CDR3 reads CASSVEGRVDNYGYTF. The CDR3 coding sequence is TGTGCCAGCAGCGTAGAAGGCAGGGTTGATAACTATGGCTACACCTTC.

This clone turned up a few times. The V gene is TRBV11-3, the J gene TRBJ2-1; D assignment may be TRBD1 or TRBD2 (5 bases each). CDR1 and CDR2 (germline): SGHNT, YENEEA. Trimming stripped 1 base from V and 8 bases from J, with 12 bases between. The CDR3 sequence is 14 residues long. As DNA, the CDR3 is TGTGCCAGCAGCTTAGGGGCAGGGAGCGATGAGCAGTTCTTC. This sequence encodes CASSLGAGSDEQFF.

V is TRBV10-3 and J is TRBJ2-5; no clear D gene. The V end lost 4 bases, the J end lost 2 bases, and 8 bases lay between the germline ends. The CDR3 is made up of 13 amino acids. Germline CDR1 ENHRY, CDR2 SYGVKD. The CDR3 nucleotides read TGTGCCATCAGTGTCGGGTTACAAGAGACCCAGTACTTC. Translating it yields CAISVGLQETQYF.

The V call is TRBV19, the J call TRBJ2-7, with 7 nucleotides matching TRBD1. The junction had 9 bases not matched to a gene; V was cut back by 4 bases and J by 3 bases. CDR3 length: 15 amino acids. The germline V gene encodes CDR1 LNHDA and CDR2 SQIVND (reference sequence). CDR3 sequence: CASSKPGGVSYEQYF. DNA of the CDR3: TGTGCCAGTAGTAAGCCAGGGGGTGTAAGCTACGAGCAGTACTTC.

The chain is built from TRBV9 and TRBJ2-2; TRBD1 is a possible D gene (6 bases). This CDR3 comprises 14 residues. Trimming removed 6 bases from V and 7 bases from J, with 16 bases in between. Germline lookup yields CDR1 SGDLS and CDR2 YYNGEE. The CDR3 DNA reads TGTGCCAGCAAGAAGGGGGAGTCAGTCGGGGAGCTGTTTTTT. It codes for CASKKGESVGELFF.

This clone was seen more than once but under ten times. CDR3 in DNA: TGTGCCAGCTCACCACCCCGGACAGTCTATGGCTACACCTTC. Translated: CASSPPRTVYGYTF. The chain has TRBV18 and TRBJ1-2; tentative D call: TRBD1 (6 bases). Between the trimmed V and J ends, which lost 0 bases and 4 bases, there was a span of 9 bases. Germline CDR1 and CDR2: KGHSH and LQKENI. This CDR3 is built from 14 residues.

The chain carries TRBV15 and TRBJ1-4; unclear D gene. The germline V and J ends were trimmed by 1 base and 0 bases, with 6 bases remaining between them. The germline V gene has CDR1 LNHNV and CDR2 YYDKDF (reference sequence). The CDR3 consists of 15 residues. CDR3 bases: TGTGCCACCAGCAGAGTATCGACAACTAATGAAAAACTGTTTTTT. This encodes CATSRVSTTNEKLFF.

The J gene is TRBJ2-3, the V gene TRBV4-3, with TRBD2 as a possible D gene (6 bases). The V and J ends lost 2 bases and 0 bases respectively, with 12 bases between them. Germline V lookup: CDR1 LGHNA, CDR2 YSLEER. CDR3 length: 16 residues. DNA of the CDR3: TGCGCCAGCAGCCAACTCGCGGGGACTAGCACAGATACGCAGTATTTT. Protein: CASSQLAGTSTDTQYF.

The V call is TRBV7-6, the J call TRBJ2-7; the match to TRBD2 covers 8 bases. The germline CDR1 and CDR2 sequences are SGHVS and FNYEAQ. CDR3 length: 15 amino acids. Losses at the gene ends were 1 base for V and 4 bases for J; bases not matched to a gene: 6. CDR3 sequence (DNA): TGTGCCAGCAGCTTAGGGTCGGGAGGGTTATACGAGCAGTACTTC. Translated, it gives CASSLGSGGLYEQYF.

The chain joins TRBV30 to TRBJ1-5; tentatively, D is TRBD1 (5 bases). Germline values: CDR1 GTSNPN, CDR2 SVGIG (reference sequence). This CDR3 region has 14 residues. Trimming cost V 4 bases and J 0 bases, with 10 bases left between them. For the CDR3, the DNA is TGTGCCTGGACTCCCAGGGCTAGCAATCAGCCCCAGCATTTT. This encodes CAWTPRASNQPQHF.

The chain recombines TRBV28 with TRBJ2-4; no firm D call. V shed 5 bases and J shed 0 bases, with 17 bases lying between them. The CDR3 covers 17 residues. From germline, CDR1 is MDHEN and CDR2 SYDVKM. The CDR3 DNA reads TGTGCCAGCAGTCCTCCCTTTGTCGCCTTAGCCAAAAACATTCAGTACTTC. This encodes CASSPPFVALAKNIQYF.

This rearrangement joins TRBV2 to TRBJ2-3, with D tentatively TRBD2 (5 bases). The CDR3 runs to 12 residues. Germline V gene lookup returns CDR1 SNHLY and CDR2 FYNNEI. V gave up 1 base and J gave up 14 bases, with 13 bases separating them. In nucleotides, the CDR3 is TGTGCCAGCAGTGAAGGACCGGGGTCCCTGTATTTT. This sequence encodes CASSEGPGSLYF.

CDR3 in amino acids: CASSPQGAERYYGYTF. DNA for the CDR3: TGTGCCAGCAGCCCCCAGGGGGCAGAGCGCTACTATGGCTACACCTTC. The chain links TRBV7-2 to TRBJ1-2; 8 bases fit TRBD1. CDR3 size: 16 residues. V dropped 5 bases and J dropped 3; count of bases not matched to a gene: 11. From germline, CDR1 is SGHTA and CDR2 FQGNSA.

V and J are TRBV11-2 and TRBJ1-3, with D possibly matching TRBD1 (6 bases). This CDR3 region has 15 residues. V shed 3 bases and J shed 8 bases, with 17 bases lying between them. Looked up from germline, CDR1 is SGHAT and CDR2 is FQNNGV. For the CDR3, the DNA is TGTGCCAGCAGCTTCGAGAACAGGGATCTGGACACCATATATTTT. The encoded protein is CASSFENRDLDTIYF.

This clone appeared a single time. This chain uses TRBV7-8 with TRBJ2-7, with a weak D call TRBD1 (7 bases). V gave up 3 bases and J gave up 1 base, with 16 bases separating them. The germline CDR1 and CDR2 sequences are SGHVS and FQNEAQ. This CDR3 is built from 16 residues. DNA of the CDR3: TGTGCCAGCAGCTTGGGGCTGACAGGGACTTCCTACGAGCAGTACTTC. This gives the protein CASSLGLTGTSYEQYF.

The chain couples TRBV6-4 to TRBJ2-5; D gene uncertain. The CDR3 spans 12 residues. Trimming removed 5 bases from V and 2 bases from J, with 6 bases in between. Germline values: CDR1 MRHNA, CDR2 SNTAGT. The CDR3 loop is CASSQRQETQYF. The CDR3 region has the DNA TGTGCCAGCAGTCAGCGTCAAGAGACCCAGTACTTC.

The chain links TRBV7-6 to TRBJ2-5; TRBD2 is a possible D gene (6 bases). Germline-derived CDR1 and CDR2 are SGHVS and FNYEAQ. The CDR3 is made up of 14 amino acids. Trimming shortened V by 5 bases and J by 0 bases, and 10 bases separated the two germline ends. The CDR3 is CASSPRGYQETQYF. CDR3 bases: TGTGCCAGCAGCCCCCGGGGGTACCAAGAGACCCAGTACTTC.

J is TRBJ2-5 and V is TRBV5-1; TRBD2 aligns across 8 bases. The CDR3 consists of 14 residues. Germline V gene lookup returns CDR1 SGHRS and CDR2 YFSETQ. The V gene end was trimmed by 2 bases and the J gene end by 2 bases; junction bases not matched to a gene: 2. As DNA, the CDR3 is TGCGCCAGCAGCTTAACGGGAGGGCAAGAGACCCAGTACTTC. Protein: CASSLTGGQETQYF.

This chain joins TRBV9 and TRBJ2-4; the D is unclear. The CDR3 loop spans 17 amino acids. CDR1 is SGDLS and CDR2 is YYNGEE in the germline V gene. The germline V and J ends were trimmed by 0 bases and 3 bases, with 16 bases remaining between them. The CDR3 loop is CASSVGAPTVDKNIQYF. In DNA, the CDR3 is TGTGCCAGCAGCGTAGGGGCGCCGACGGTAGACAAAAACATTCAGTACTTC.

This clone was picked up many times. V gene TRBV6-1 combines with J gene TRBJ1-1; tentatively, D is TRBD1 (5 bases). V dropped 6 bases and J dropped 1 base, with 9 bases sitting between them. Germline loops: CDR1 MNHNS, CDR2 SASEGT. This CDR3 contains 13 residues. The CDR3 is CASSAGKNTEAFF. The CDR3 nucleotides are TGTGCCAGCAGCGCAGGGAAGAACACTGAAGCTTTCTTT.